This T cell receptor (beta chain) was identified during a study of shared clonotypes between healthy human individuals. Study conclusions and caveats: Although depth was large, rarefaction showed that sequencing of the sorted subsets was incomplete.

Genomic DNA from each subset was divided evenly over several immunoSEQ plates. Sequencing was performed with immunoSEQ multiplex PCR; in TCRdb, only in-frame clones are kept and a portion is missing. The sample yields roughly 1,800,000 clones, roughly 95% seen once. Naive CD8 populations comprised CD45RO-negative cells positively selected for CCR7, excluding terminally differentiated effector memory CD45RA+ cells. The CDR3 contains 17 residues. Trimming left V 4 bases short and J 5 bases short, with 21 bases between. CDR1 is MDHEN and CDR2 is SYDVKM in the germline V gene. This clone was counted a single time. Its antigen is unknown.

The TCR comes from a man in his late teens or twenties in good health. Sequencing was performed on naive CD8+ T cells sorted from blood. The V call is TRBV28, the J call TRBJ2-1; D call uncertain. The CDR3 DNA is TGTGCCAGCAGTTCAAGGGATCTCCGCGACAACAACAATGAGCAGTTCTTC. This gives the protein CASSSRDLRDNNNEQFF.